Below, 30 T cell receptor beta chains from the same sample are listed, as sequenced in a study of shared clonotypes between healthy human individuals. Data came from immunoSEQ multiplex PCR; TCRdb stores just in-frame clones and leaves some out. The sample has around 1.1 million clones, 70% to 80% seen once. Sequencing was carried out using memory CD4+ T cells from PBMCs. The subset denotes: CD45RA-negative fraction. The receptor set was obtained from a young man in good health. Some clones in this sample may be carry-over from other donors' samples.

V is TRBV18 and J is TRBJ2-3, with D possibly TRBD2 on 6 matching bases. V was trimmed by 8 bases and J by 2 bases, leaving 14 bases between them. The CDR3 extends over 14 amino acids. The germline gives CDR1 KGHSH, CDR2 LQKENI. This CDR3 is CASTNRDFTDTQYF. The CDR3 nucleotides read TGTGCCAGCACAAACCGGGACTTCACAGATACGCAGTATTTT.

The chain uses TRBV7-9 and TRBJ1-1; TRBD1 agrees at 11 bases. The CDR3 runs to 14 residues. With V trimmed by 4 bases and J by 6 bases, 4 bases remained unmatched. The germline V gene has CDR1 SEHNR and CDR2 FQNEAQ (reference sequence). The CDR3 sequence: CASSWDRGGSEAFF. Here the CDR3 DNA reads TGTGCCAGCAGCTGGGACAGGGGGGGATCTGAAGCTTTCTTT.

The chain joins TRBV28 to TRBJ2-1; D is possibly TRBD2 (7 bases). CDR1 and CDR2 (germline): MDHEN, SYDVKM. CDR3 length: 14 amino acids. V dropped 6 bases and J dropped 7 bases, with 16 bases sitting between them. CDR3 in amino acids: CASRGRGVPNEQFF. CDR3 in DNA: TGTGCCAGCAGGGGGAGGGGGGTGCCTAATGAGCAGTTCTTC.

V gene TRBV27 combines with J gene TRBJ2-7, with D perhaps matching TRBD2 (5 bases). V was clipped by 6 bases and J by 0 bases, with 18 bases between them. The CDR3 is 16 residues long. CDR1 is MNHEY, CDR2 SMNVEV, per germline (reference sequence). The CDR3 here is CASSPLRGKSSYEQYF. CDR3 coding DNA: TGTGCCAGCAGCCCGTTGCGAGGGAAAAGCTCCTACGAGCAGTACTTC.

The chain couples TRBV9 to TRBJ2-3; D ambiguous. This CDR3 is 16 amino acids long. Germline V gene data show CDR1 as SGDLS and CDR2 as YYNGEE. Trimming took off 2 bases at V and 0 bases at J, with 13 bases between the two ends. Written as DNA, the CDR3 is TGTGCCAGCAGCGTGAGCCCATCATCTAGCACAGATACGCAGTATTTT. Its protein product is CASSVSPSSSTDTQYF.

The gene calls are TRBV10-3 and TRBJ1-2, with D unclear. The CDR3 extends over 16 amino acids. Germline V lookup: CDR1 ENHRY, CDR2 SYGVKD. The V gene lost 0 bases and the J gene lost 0 bases, with 11 bases spanning the gap. CDR3 DNA: TGTGCCATCAGTGAGTCCGACGGCTCAGCTAACTATGGCTACACCTTC. The encoded protein is CAISESDGSANYGYTF.

This clone occurred once. The gene calls are TRBV29-1 and TRBJ2-7; tentative D call: TRBD2 (5 bases). V lost 4 bases, J lost 4 bases, and 17 bases lay in between. Germline V CDR1 and CDR2: SQVTM, ANQGSEA. The CDR3 consists of 14 residues. CDR3: CSVAMVGGPYEQYF. The DNA of the CDR3 is TGCAGCGTTGCTATGGTTGGAGGTCCTTACGAGCAGTACTTC.

The chain couples TRBV19 to TRBJ1-2, with 7 bases lining up with TRBD1. There are 14 residues in the CDR3. Germline trimming cut 7 bases from V and 5 bases from J; bases unmatched to any gene: 10. Germline loops: CDR1 LNHDA, CDR2 SQIVND (reference sequence). Written as DNA, the CDR3 is TGTGCCAGTATCCGACAGGGTCCGGGGTATGGCTACACCTTC. This codes for CASIRQGPGYGYTF.

The chain combines TRBV5-4 with TRBJ2-7; 8 nucleotides match TRBD2. This CDR3 comprises 18 residues. Unmatched junction bases numbered 27, after V lost 4 bases and J lost 12 bases. Germline CDR1 is SGHNT and CDR2 is YYREEE (reference sequence). This CDR3 is CASSQDLGGSGTLYRRYF. In DNA form, the CDR3 reads TGTGCCAGCAGCCAAGACTTGGGGGGTAGCGGGACACTCTACCGGCGGTACTTC. The complete variable domain, with remaining parts taken from reference TRBV5-4 and TRBJ2-7, reads ETGVTQSPTHLIKTRGQQVTLRCSSQSGHNTVSWYQQALGQGPQFIFQYYREEENGRGNFPPRFSGLQFPNYSSELNVNALELDDSALYLCASSQDLGGSGTLYRRYFGPGTRLTVT.

V is TRBV30 and J is TRBJ2-3; D is unresolved. V gave up 6 bases and J gave up 9 bases, with 13 bases separating them. In germline, CDR1 is GTSNPN, CDR2 SVGIG (reference sequence). The CDR3 is made up of 11 amino acids. The CDR3 region has the DNA TGTGCCTGCTCGGTCCCTCGGACGCAGTATTTT. Its translation: CACSVPRTQYF. Full variable domain (remainder filled in from reference TRBV30 and TRBJ2-3): SQTIHQWPATLVQPVGSPLSLECTVEGTSNPNLYWYRQAAGRGLQLLFYSVGIGQISSEVPQNLSASRPQDRQFILSSKKLLLSDSGFYLCACSVPRTQYFGPGTRLTVL.

For this clone: This specimen includes other DNA sequences encoding the same CDR3. The rearrangement links TRBV5-1 to TRBJ1-5; no definite D call. The germline V and J ends were trimmed by 0 bases and 5 bases, with 6 bases remaining between them. Germline V gene data show CDR1 as SGHRS and CDR2 as YFSETQ. The CDR3 contains 13 residues. The CDR3 here is CASSLEGHQPQHF. The CDR3 nucleotides read TGCGCCAGCAGCTTGGAAGGACATCAGCCCCAGCATTTT.

The chain combines TRBV25-1 with TRBJ2-5, with 7 bases aligning to TRBD1. Per the germline V gene, CDR1 is MGHDK and CDR2 is SYGVNS. V shed 7 bases, J shed 3 bases, and the junction held 8 bases outside the gene matches. The CDR3 totals 14 residues. DNA of the CDR3: TGTGCCAGCAATGATCTAGGGGGCGAAGAGACCCAGTACTTC. It specifies CASNDLGGEETQYF.

V is TRBV29-1 and J is TRBJ1-2; D call uncertain. The CDR3 is 12 amino acids. CDR1 SQVTM and CDR2 ANQGSEA come from the germline V gene. The ends were cut back, 6 bases at V and 4 bases at J, with 12 bases in the middle. The CDR3 here is CSVRTPSYGYTF. The CDR3 region has the DNA TGCAGCGTCCGGACGCCGAGCTATGGCTACACCTTC.

This clone was seen a single time. This sequence joins TRBV30 and TRBJ2-7; D may be TRBD1 (6 bases). V dropped 4 bases and J dropped 3 bases, with 13 bases sitting between them. The CDR3 spans 13 residues. Germline V lookup: CDR1 GTSNPN, CDR2 SVGIG (reference sequence). The CDR3 sequence is CAWKPDSHYEQYF. In DNA form, the CDR3 reads TGTGCCTGGAAACCGGACAGTCACTACGAGCAGTACTTC.

As regards this clone: A far larger clone lies a single base away; this is likely a read error. The rearrangement joins TRBV6-1 to TRBJ2-4; D is perhaps TRBD1 (6 bases). Germline CDR1 MNHNS, CDR2 SASEGT. V was pared by 4 bases and J by 8 bases, with 15 bases between. This CDR3 has 14 residues. The CDR3 sequence: CASSGVGGWDIQYF. In DNA, the CDR3 is TGTGCCAGCAGTGGTGTAGGGGGATGGGACATTCAGTACTTC.

The chain links TRBV27 to TRBJ2-2; D is perhaps TRBD2 (6 bases). The germline V and J ends were trimmed by 8 bases and 5 bases, with 27 bases remaining between them. The CDR3 length is 18 residues. Germline V gene data show CDR1 as MNHEY and CDR2 as SMNVEV (reference sequence). In DNA form, the CDR3 reads TGTGCCAGCTGTTCCCCTGGAGGGAGGCGGGGAAGAACCGGGGAGCTGTTTTTT. The encoded protein is CASCSPGGRRGRTGELFF.

The chain employs TRBV28 and TRBJ1-3, with unresolved D. The CDR3 is 13 amino acids. CDR1 is MDHEN, CDR2 SYDVKM, per germline. Trimming left V 0 bases short and J 4 bases short, with 4 bases between. The DNA of the CDR3 is TGTGCCAGCAGTTTATGGACGGGAAACACCATATATTTT. Protein sequence: CASSLWTGNTIYF.

The chain employs TRBV11-2 and TRBJ2-7; 7 bases are a match to TRBD2. In germline, CDR1 is SGHAT, CDR2 FQNNGV. The CDR3 consists of 15 residues. Losses at the gene ends were 5 bases for V and 0 bases for J; bases not matched to a gene: 7. The CDR3 loop reads CASSPKAGSSYEQYF. The CDR3 DNA is TGTGCCAGCAGCCCCAAAGCGGGGTCCTCCTACGAGCAGTACTTC.

With respect to this clone: One base away lies a much larger clone, so this may be a sequencing read error. Other DNA sequences from this sample encode an identical CDR3 as well. The gene calls are TRBV28 and TRBJ1-5, with D possibly being TRBD1 (5 bases). This CDR3 comprises 14 residues. V lost 2 bases, J lost 2 bases, and 7 bases lay in between. Germline V gives CDR1 MDHEN, CDR2 SYDVKM. CDR3 sequence: CASSLGGGNQPQHF. DNA of the CDR3: TGTGCCAGCAGTTTAGGAGGGGGCAATCAGCCCCAGCATTTT.

The chain employs TRBV5-1 and TRBJ1-1; D call uncertain. The V gene lost 1 base and the J gene lost 3 bases, with 13 bases spanning the gap. This CDR3 spans 15 amino acids. From germline, CDR1 is SGHRS and CDR2 YFSETQ. The CDR3 DNA reads TGCGCCAGCAGCTTGATAGGGTCTAGGGACACTGAAGCTTTCTTT. It codes for CASSLIGSRDTEAFF.

The J gene is TRBJ2-3, the V gene TRBV30; 7 bases map to TRBD2. V lost 2 bases to trimming and J lost 0 bases; unmatched junction nucleotides: 5. Germline V CDR1 and CDR2: GTSNPN, SVGIG (reference sequence). The CDR3 extends over 15 amino acids. CDR3 bases: TGTGCCTGGAGTTCACCGGGACTAAGCACAGATACGCAGTATTTT. Translation: CAWSSPGLSTDTQYF.

The gene calls are TRBV7-3 and TRBJ2-7; TRBD2 matches 8 bases. Trimming removed 5 bases from V and 2 bases from J; junction bases left unmatched: 8. This CDR3 region has 15 residues. The germline V gene encodes CDR1 SGHTA and CDR2 FQGTGA. CDR3 loop: CASSPGLGFPYEQYF. CDR3 nucleotides: TGTGCCAGCAGCCCGGGACTAGGGTTCCCCTACGAGCAGTACTTC.

A remark on this clone: Additional DNA sequences in this sample encode the identical CDR3. The genes are TRBV7-9 and TRBJ2-1; D unclear. This CDR3 has 11 amino acids. Trimming took off 3 bases at V and 4 bases at J, with 1 base between the two ends. The germline V gene has CDR1 SEHNR and CDR2 FQNEAQ (reference sequence). This chain's CDR3 is CASSFYNEQFF. CDR3 DNA sequence: TGTGCCAGCAGCTTTTACAATGAGCAGTTCTTC.

The chain has TRBV5-4 and TRBJ2-3; 11 bases map to TRBD2. The V gene's germline CDR1 is SGHNT and CDR2 YYREEE (reference sequence). V dropped 5 bases and J dropped 1; count of bases not matched to a gene: 9. CDR3 size: 17 residues. The CDR3 DNA reads TGTGCCAGCAGTTCACGACTAGCGGGGCCTGGCACAGATACGCAGTATTTT. As protein: CASSSRLAGPGTDTQYF.

The count of this clone is one. The chain joins TRBV10-2 to TRBJ2-1, with TRBD2 matching 8 bases. Germline CDR1 WSHSY, CDR2 SAAADI. Trimming at V came to 8 bases and at J to 2 bases, leaving 11 bases not matched to a gene. The CDR3 extends over 16 amino acids. The CDR3 DNA reads as TGCGCCAGCGGGACTAGAGTAGTAGGTCCCTACAATGAGCAGTTCTTC. Its protein is CASGTRVVGPYNEQFF.

The chain combines TRBV7-9 with TRBJ2-5; D is perhaps TRBD2 (6 bases). The length of the CDR3 is 17 residues. CDR1 and CDR2 from the germline V gene are SEHNR and FQNEAQ (reference sequence). V gave up 5 bases and J gave up 5 bases, with 24 bases separating them. DNA for the CDR3: TGTGCCAGCAGCCAAGTATGGGGCCGCAGGGAGGACGAGACCCAGTACTTC. As protein: CASSQVWGRREDETQYF. Using reference TRBV7-9 and TRBJ2-5 for the parts outside the CDR3, the full variable domain is DTGVSQNPRHKITKRGQNVTFRCDPISEHNRLYWYRQTLGQGPEFLTYFQNEAQLEKSRLLSDRFSAERPKGSFSTLEIQRTEQGDSAMYLCASSQVWGRREDETQYFGPGTRLLVL.

The gene calls are TRBV28 and TRBJ1-4; TRBD1 matches 10 bases. The CDR3 sequence is 16 residues long. Germline V CDR1 and CDR2: MDHEN, SYDVKM. V shed 2 bases, J shed 8 bases, and the junction held 8 bases outside the gene matches. In DNA form, the CDR3 reads TGTGCCAGCAGTTTAAGTTTAGGACAGGGGGAGGAAAAACTGTTTTTT. Translated: CASSLSLGQGEEKLFF.

The rearrangement links TRBV10-3 to TRBJ1-2; D gene ambiguous. The CDR3 covers 14 residues. Deletions cut 3 bases from V and 1 base from J, with 9 bases between. Germline-derived CDR1 and CDR2 are ENHRY and SYGVKD. The CDR3 nucleotides read TGTGCCATCAGTGATATTACGGATAACTATGGCTACACCTTC. Its translation is CAISDITDNYGYTF.

This clone was counted once. The genes are TRBV30 and TRBJ1-6; tentatively, D is TRBD1 (5 bases). CDR1 GTSNPN and CDR2 SVGIG come from the germline V gene (reference sequence). V was pared by 6 bases and J by 6 bases, with 12 bases between. The CDR3 totals 13 residues. The CDR3 loop reads CACMGVPNSPLHF. Here the CDR3 DNA reads TGTGCCTGTATGGGGGTACCTAATTCACCCCTCCACTTT.

The J gene is TRBJ2-2, the V gene TRBV7-3; no clear D gene. There are 15 residues in the CDR3. With 5 bases removed from V and 0 bases from J, the gap between germline ends came to 10 bases. Per germline, CDR1 SGHTA and CDR2 FQGTGA. CDR3 region: CASSPVGPNTGELFF. Written as DNA, the CDR3 is TGTGCCAGCAGCCCCGTGGGCCCGAACACCGGGGAGCTGTTTTTT.